This section outlines one TCR beta chain sequence together with its context. Its antigen remains unidentified. The PCR was carried out with 60 Vbeta primers and 13 Jbeta primers. Sequencing used immunoSEQ multiplex PCR; TCRdb keeps in-frame clones, though not all of them. The top ten clones hold 1.7% of a sample with about 250,000 clones, approximately 91% of them seen once. These data come from a study of cytomegalovirus exposure and HLA in healthy donors. The CDR3 contains 16 residues. Germline values: CDR1 SGDLS, CDR2 YYNGEE. V lost 0 bases to trimming and J lost 5 bases; unmatched junction nucleotides: 11. Study-level points and caveats: Available immune exposure information was restricted to CMV serostatus only. With later analysis, a missense DCLRE1C variant became linked to TCR beta V- and J-gene trimming.

The receptor comes from a girl aged 2 to 10 in good health and CMV-seronegative. Sequences were obtained from PBMCs. The rearrangement links TRBV9 to TRBJ2-7, with 7 bases that match TRBD2. CDR3 region: CASSVATGGAVHEQYF. The DNA of the CDR3 is TGTGCCAGCAGCGTAGCTACGGGGGGAGCGGTTCACGAGCAGTACTTC.